The 20 T cell receptor beta chains reported below all come from one sample, sequenced in a study of blood T cell repertoires in COVID-19 (dated by TCRdb to 2020 to 2021). Receptors were amplified or captured by the immunoSEQ multiplex PCR assay. TCRdb re-hosts the immuneACCESS table, in-frame sequences only. Its copies lack some clones; in the studies checked, an unresolved V gene accounts for under half of them, and the cause for the rest is not known. A total of about 150,000 clones appear in this sample, more than 80% of them only once. Roughly 0.54% of the sample is taken by the ten largest. Material: peripheral blood. The receptor set was obtained from a middle-aged man with acute or convalescent COVID-19.

This clone came up once. The genes are TRBV7-3 and TRBJ1-5, with TRBD1 as a possible D gene (6 bases). The CDR3 has 15 amino acids. Trimming shortened V by 0 bases and J by 3 bases, and 9 bases separated the two germline ends. Germline V CDR1 and CDR2: SGHTA, FQGTGA. CDR3 bases: TGTGCCAGCAGCTTAACAGGGGGAAACAATCAGCCCCAGCATTTT. It specifies CASSLTGGNNQPQHF. Full variable domain (missing parts from reference TRBV7-3 and TRBJ1-5): GAGVSQTPSNKVTEKGKYVELRCDPISGHTALYWYRQSLGQGPEFLIYFQGTGAADDSGLPNDRFFAVRPEGSVSTLKIQRTERGDSAVYLCASSLTGGNNQPQHFGDGTRLSIL.

This clone was seen only once. The rearrangement joins TRBV19 to TRBJ1-4, with 7 bases fitting TRBD1. Germline V gene data show CDR1 as LNHDA and CDR2 as SQIVND (reference sequence). J was trimmed by 2 bases and V by 8 bases; bases with no gene match: 11. The CDR3 has 16 amino acids. CDR3 sequence: CASQATGDTTNEKLFF. Here the CDR3 DNA reads TGTGCCAGTCAGGCAACAGGGGATACGACTAATGAAAAACTGTTTTTT. Full variable domain (outside the CDR3, taken from reference TRBV19 and TRBJ1-4): DGGITQSPKYLFRKEGQNVTLSCEQNLNHDAMYWYRQDPGQGLRLIYYSQIVNDFQKGDIAEGYSVSREKKESFPLTVTSAQKNPTAFYLCASQATGDTTNEKLFFGSGTQLSVL.

This clone was detected only once. This CDR3 is CAWSIGLAETTDTQYF. The CDR3 DNA reads TGTGCCTGGAGTATTGGACTAGCGGAGACCACAGATACGCAGTATTTT. This chain connects TRBV30 to TRBJ2-3, with 10 bases fitting TRBD2. Germline-derived CDR1 and CDR2 are GTSNPN and SVGIG (reference sequence). The trim removed 2 bases at V and 2 bases at J, leaving 7 bases unmatched. The CDR3 has 16 amino acids.

The V and J genes are TRBV28 and TRBJ1-6; 8 positions match TRBD1. Per germline, CDR1 MDHEN and CDR2 SYDVKM. J was trimmed by 8 bases and V by 6 bases; bases with no gene match: 6. There are 14 residues in the CDR3. This CDR3 reads CASRQGVGDSPLHF. In nucleotides, the CDR3 is TGTGCCAGCAGACAGGGGGTAGGGGATTCACCCCTCCACTTT.

The J gene is TRBJ1-5, the V gene TRBV21-1; the table's D call, TRBD1, was not checked against the DNA. TRBV21-1 represents a pseudogene. The CDR3 is 19 residues long. CDR3: CASSKPGQGPPRRNQPQHF. CDR3 DNA sequence: TGTGCCAGCAGCAAGCCGGGACAGGGGCCCCCGAGGCGCAATCAGCCCCAGCATTTT.

V usage is TRBV9 and J usage is TRBJ1-2, with 9 nucleotides matching TRBD1. The germline CDR1 and CDR2 sequences are SGDLS and YYNGEE. The CDR3 sequence is 15 residues long. The ends lost 3 bases at V and 2 bases at J; junction bases unmatched: 5. CDR3 nucleotide sequence: TGTGCCAGCAGCGCGACCGGGACAGGGAACTATGGCTACACCTTC. Translating it yields CASSATGTGNYGYTF.

The rearrangement links TRBV21-1 to TRBJ2-1; the table assigns TRBD1, which was not confirmed against the DNA. TRBV21-1 is a pseudogene locus. The CDR3 loop spans 14 amino acids. The CDR3, as DNA: TGTGCCAGCAGCCCAAGGGACACGGTCAATGAGCAGTTCTTC. Translated, it gives CASSPRDTVNEQFF.

The chain couples TRBV7-2 to TRBJ2-2, with 9 bases matching TRBD2. Germline trimming cut 3 bases from V and 0 bases from J; bases unmatched to any gene: 5. The length of the CDR3 is 17 residues. CDR1 is SGHTA and CDR2 is FQGNSA in the germline V gene. CDR3 nucleotides: TGTGCCAGCAGCTTCAGGCTAGCGGGGACGAACACCGGGGAGCTGTTTTTT. Translation gives CASSFRLAGTNTGELFF.

J is TRBJ2-5 and V is TRBV5-1; 11 nucleotides line up with TRBD2. The CDR3 is made up of 18 amino acids. Germline-derived CDR1 and CDR2 are SGHRS and YFSETQ. With 4 bases clipped from V and 3 bases from J, the junction kept 14 bases outside the gene matches. The DNA for the CDR3 is TGCGCCAGCAGCCCGACATCCCACTTAGCGGGAGGGGAAGAGACCCAGTACTTC. Protein product: CASSPTSHLAGGEETQYF.

The chain combines TRBV27 with TRBJ2-7, with 8 bases lining up with TRBD2. V was pared by 7 bases and J by 0 bases, with 5 bases of the junction left unmatched. Germline V CDR1 and CDR2: MNHEY, SMNVEV (reference sequence). The CDR3 contains 14 residues. The CDR3 region has the DNA TGTGCCAGCAAGAAAGCGGGGGCCTCCTACGAGCAGTACGTC. This translates into CASKKAGASYEQYV.

The gene calls are TRBV14 and TRBJ1-5, with a tentative D call TRBD1 (6 bases). Germline V gene lookup returns CDR1 SGHDN and CDR2 FVKESK. Between the trimmed V and J ends, which lost 5 bases and 4 bases, there was a span of 15 bases. This CDR3 is built from 15 residues. The CDR3 DNA reads TGTGCCAGCAGCGTACGAACAGGGCGGAATCAGCCCCAGCATTTT. Its protein product is CASSVRTGRNQPQHF.

The chain joins TRBV30 to TRBJ2-7; a weak D match, TRBD1 (5 bases). CDR1 is GTSNPN and CDR2 is SVGIG in the germline V gene (reference sequence). The CDR3 sequence is 11 residues long. V was pared by 4 bases and J by 5 bases, with 9 bases between. The DNA of the CDR3 is TGTGCCTGGAACAGGTTCAACGAGCAGTACTTC. Its protein product is CAWNRFNEQYF.

The chain uses TRBV18 and TRBJ1-5; D call uncertain. The CDR3 runs to 15 residues. V dropped 2 bases and J dropped 7 bases, with 15 bases sitting between them. Germline V gives CDR1 KGHSH, CDR2 LQKENI. The chain's CDR3 is CASSPEQTRNQPQHF. CDR3 bases: TGTGCCAGCTCACCAGAACAAACTAGAAACCAGCCCCAGCATTTT.

The rearrangement joins TRBV24-1 to TRBJ2-1, with 12 bases identical to TRBD1. The CDR3 consists of 16 residues. Unmatched junction bases numbered 8, after V lost 5 bases and J lost 7 bases. The germline CDR1 and CDR2 sequences are KGHDR and SFDVKD. The CDR3 spells CATSGTGTGGENEQFF. DNA for the CDR3: TGTGCCACCAGTGGGACCGGGACAGGGGGCGAAAATGAGCAGTTCTTC.

The chain joins TRBV6-2 or TRBV6-3 to TRBJ1-5, with 7 bases identical to TRBD1. CDR1 is MNHEY and CDR2 is SVGEGT in the germline V gene. Trimming took 4 bases from V and 7 from J; bases not matched to a gene: 10. The CDR3 totals 15 residues. CDR3: CASSFMNRGGQPQHF. In nucleotides, the CDR3 is TGTGCCAGCAGTTTCATGAACAGGGGCGGGCAGCCCCAGCATTTT.

V and J are TRBV19 and TRBJ2-3, with 7 bases that match TRBD1. The V gene's germline CDR1 is LNHDA and CDR2 SQIVND (reference sequence). The ends lost 4 bases at V and 2 bases at J; junction bases unmatched: 6. This CDR3 region has 15 residues. CDR3 loop: CASSTHGTVTDTQYF. As DNA, the CDR3 is TGTGCCAGTAGTACGCACGGGACAGTCACAGATACGCAGTATTTT.

The rearrangement joins TRBV5-4 to TRBJ2-3, with D possibly matching TRBD2 (5 bases). This CDR3 has 15 residues. Germline V lookup: CDR1 SGHNT, CDR2 YYREEE (reference sequence). V was clipped by 3 bases and J by 0 bases, with 11 bases between them. CDR3 DNA sequence: TGTGCCAGCAGCTCAAGCGGATACAGCACAGATACGCAGTATTTT. Translation: CASSSSGYSTDTQYF.

By sample fraction, this clone is medium-sized (0.01 to 0.1%). V gene TRBV5-4 combines with J gene TRBJ1-1, with D possibly TRBD1 on 6 matching bases. The CDR3 loop spans 15 amino acids. CDR1 and CDR2 from the germline V gene are SGHNT and YYREEE (reference sequence). V lost 0 bases to trimming and J lost 4 bases, with 13 bases between them. CDR3 region: CASSLEGGRGTEAFF. CDR3 sequence (DNA): TGTGCCAGCAGCTTGGAAGGGGGACGGGGCACTGAAGCTTTCTTT.

The J gene is TRBJ1-2, the V gene TRBV18; no firm D call. The V end was cut by 1 base, the J end by 6 bases, with 12 bases between. Per germline, CDR1 KGHSH and CDR2 LQKENI. This CDR3 contains 14 residues. In DNA form, the CDR3 reads TGTGCCAGCTCACCACAAGGAGGGTTCGATGGCTACACCTTC. As protein: CASSPQGGFDGYTF.

V usage is TRBV29-1 and J usage is TRBJ1-6; TRBD1 is a possible D gene (6 bases). Germline V gene lookup returns CDR1 SQVTM and CDR2 ANQGSEA. V was pared by 6 bases and J by 7 bases, with 10 bases between. The CDR3 is 12 residues long. In nucleotides, the CDR3 is TGCAGCGTCCGGGACAAAAATTCACCCCTCCACTTT. Protein: CSVRDKNSPLHF.